A single sample is the source of the 21 T cell receptor beta chains below, sequenced in a study of T-cell reconstitution after alpha-beta-depleted transplantation in children. During its preparation, the TCRbeta library received unique molecular identifiers. TCRdb reprocessed the PCR reads with MiXCR, giving one entry per CDR3 protein. The sample has around 580,000 distinct CDR3 sequences, under 30% seen once; the top ten hold roughly an eighth. The sequenced sample was PBMCs, mostly from graft donor cells, obtained 360 days after TCRalphabeta/CD19-depleted stem cell transplant. Receptors were obtained from a boy in the first two years of life who had a stem cell transplant for acute myeloid leukemia, so the T cells may come from the graft donor.

J is TRBJ2-5 and V is TRBV5-4; D call uncertain. The CDR3 contains 14 residues. Germline CDR1 reads SGHNT; CDR2 reads YYREEE (reference sequence). V was shortened by 3 bases and J by 2 bases, with 11 bases between the two germline ends. The CDR3 nucleotides read TGTGCCAGCAGCTCCTCAGCGTTACAAGAGACCCAGTACTTC. Translated: CASSSSALQETQYF. Together with reference TRBV5-4 and TRBJ2-5, the CDR3 gives the full variable domain: ETGVTQSPTHLIKTRGQQVTLRCSSQSGHNTVSWYQQALGQGPQFIFQYYREEENGRGNFPPRFSGLQFPNYSSELNVNALELDDSALYLCASSSSALQETQYFGPGTRLLVL.

This clonotype was recorded many times. The chain is built from TRBV29-1 and TRBJ2-3, with a weak D call TRBD2 (5 bases). The CDR3 is 14 residues long. Trimming left V 6 bases short and J 0 bases short, with 13 bases between. Germline CDR1 and CDR2: SQVTM and ANQGSEA. CDR3 sequence: CSVTGEISTDTQYF. CDR3 nucleotide sequence: TGCAGCGTCACTGGGGAGATTAGCACAGATACGCAGTATTTT.

This clonotype appeared a few times. This chain links TRBV10-3 with TRBJ2-5; possibly TRBD2 for D (6 bases). The ends were cut back, 8 bases at V and 1 base at J, with 14 bases in the middle. Looked up from germline, CDR1 is ENHRY and CDR2 is SYGVKD. The CDR3 runs to 14 residues. This chain's CDR3 is CAIGGTHVQETQYF. The CDR3 region has the DNA TGTGCCATCGGGGGGACCCATGTCCAAGAGACCCAGTACTTC.

This clonotype was observed a handful of times. This chain links TRBV6-1 with TRBJ1-2, with D possibly being TRBD1 (5 bases). The length of the CDR3 is 15 residues. Trimming removed 6 bases from V and 4 bases from J, with 18 bases in between. From germline, CDR1 is MNHNS and CDR2 SASEGT. The CDR3 DNA is TGTGCCAGCAGGTCTGGTAGGGGAACAGGCTATGGCTACACCTTC. As protein: CASRSGRGTGYGYTF.

This clonotype was seen a handful of times. The chain has TRBV29-1 and TRBJ2-1; D uncertain. Germline CDR1 is SQVTM and CDR2 is ANQGSEA. The germline V and J ends were trimmed by 6 bases and 7 bases, with 16 bases remaining between them. The CDR3 sequence is 13 residues long. The CDR3 bases are TGCAGCGTGAACCAAATCTACGGGAATGAGCAGTTCTTC. The encoded protein is CSVNQIYGNEQFF.

The gene calls are TRBV5-5 and TRBJ2-2; 7 bases are a match to TRBD2. In germline, CDR1 is SGHKS, CDR2 YYEKEE (reference sequence). The CDR3 is 15 residues long. The junction had 2 bases not matched to a gene; V was cut back by 2 bases and J by 1 base. CDR3 bases: TGTGCCAGCAGCTTCAAGCGGGGGAACACCGGGGAGCTGTTTTTT. Its translation is CASSFKRGNTGELFF.

This chain connects TRBV12-3 or TRBV12-4 to TRBJ2-7; 7 bases agree with TRBD1. The CDR3 runs 17 residues. With 2 bases clipped from V and 3 bases from J, the junction kept 13 bases outside the gene matches. This CDR3 reads CASSLRVGWDSLYEQYV. CDR3 coding DNA: TGTGCCAGCAGTTTAAGGGTGGGATGGGACAGCCTCTACGAGCAGTACGTC.

About this clonotype itself: It may be a read error: a sequence one base away is much more abundant. This chain joins TRBV6-5 and TRBJ2-1; the match to TRBD1 covers 9 bases. After removal of 4 bases from V and 7 bases from J, the junction contained 5 bases not matched to a gene. CDR3 length: 14 residues. From germline, CDR1 is MNHEY and CDR2 SVGAGI. CDR3 nucleotide sequence: TGTGCCAGCAGTTCCAGGACAGGGGTGAATGAGCAGTTCTTC. It yields the protein CASSSRTGVNEQFF.

This rearrangement joins TRBV20-1 to TRBJ2-1; D is unclear. Germline V gene sequence: CDR1 DFQATT, CDR2 SNEGSKA (reference sequence). The CDR3 loop spans 8 amino acids. With 3 bases removed from V and 16 bases from J, the gap between germline ends came to 7 bases. The CDR3 DNA is TGCAGTGCTAGCCCCTATTTCTTC. Its protein product is CSASPYFF.

The chain couples TRBV29-1 to TRBJ1-5, with D unresolved. Germline lookup yields CDR1 SQVTM and CDR2 ANQGSEA. The CDR3 is 14 residues long. The V gene lost 4 bases and the J gene lost 0 bases, with 10 bases spanning the gap. The CDR3 region is CSVAVDGSNQPQHF. The CDR3 DNA reads TGCAGCGTTGCTGTAGATGGTAGCAATCAGCCCCAGCATTTT.

This clonotype has a handful of counts. This chain links TRBV7-9 with TRBJ2-1, with a possible D match to TRBD2 (5 bases). The CDR3 covers 15 residues. V was clipped by 7 bases and J by 5 bases, with 18 bases between them. Germline CDR1 reads SEHNR; CDR2 reads FQNEAQ (reference sequence). The CDR3 DNA reads TGTGCCAGCACCCTCTGGTCAGTGAGGGACAATGAGCAGTTCTTC. It codes for CASTLWSVRDNEQFF.

The rearrangement joins TRBV5-1 to TRBJ2-1, with TRBD2 matching over 9 bases. Germline V lookup: CDR1 SGHRS, CDR2 YFSETQ. V shed 0 bases and J 8 bases; nucleotides not matched to a gene: 6. The CDR3 length is 15 residues. CDR3 protein: CASSLVAGGPDEQFF. CDR3 coding DNA: TGCGCCAGCAGCTTGGTGGCGGGGGGGCCGGATGAGCAGTTCTTC.

The chain has TRBV6-1 and TRBJ2-3, with D maybe TRBD1 (8 bases). CDR1 is MNHNS, CDR2 SASEGT, per germline. V lost 3 bases, J lost 4 bases, and 17 bases lay in between. This CDR3 has 16 amino acids. CDR3 DNA: TGTGCCAGCAGTGACCCGACAGGGGAGGGGGCAGATACGCAGTATTTT. Translation gives CASSDPTGEGADTQYF.

In its sample, this clonotype was seen a few times. The genes are TRBV29-1 and TRBJ2-5; D tentatively reads TRBD1 or TRBD2 (6 bases each). This CDR3 region has 12 residues. Germline CDR1 reads SQVTM; CDR2 reads ANQGSEA. The V end was cut by 7 bases, the J end by 5 bases, with 14 bases between. CDR3 in amino acids: CSAHLGGETQYF. The CDR3 coding sequence is TGCAGCGCCCACTTAGGGGGGGAGACCCAGTACTTC.

This clonotype came up a few times. This chain's CDR3 is CASSSQGPPYCYEQYF. In DNA, the CDR3 is TGTGCCAGCAGCTCGCAGGGCCCCCCTTACTGTTACGAGCAGTACTTC. This chain uses TRBV21-1 with TRBJ2-7; the table assigns TRBD1, which was not confirmed against the DNA. TRBV21-1 is flagged as a pseudogene. CDR3 length equals 16 residues.

CDR3 in amino acids: CASNLSGGHQETQYF. For the CDR3, the DNA is TGTGCCAGCAATCTGAGCGGGGGCCATCAAGAGACCCAGTACTTC. The V gene is TRBV21-1, the J gene TRBJ2-5; the table's D call, TRBD1, was not checked against the DNA. TRBV21-1 constitutes a pseudogene. The CDR3 is 15 residues long.

This clonotype has at least ten counts. The V call is TRBV29-1, the J call TRBJ2-1; 14 bases align to TRBD2. This CDR3 has 15 residues. The V gene's germline CDR1 is SQVTM and CDR2 ANQGSEA. With 5 bases clipped from V and 9 bases from J, the junction kept 9 bases outside the gene matches. The CDR3 sequence: CSVLLTSGGAAEQFF. CDR3 nucleotides: TGCAGCGTTCTACTGACTAGCGGGGGGGCAGCTGAGCAGTTCTTC.

Ten or more counts support this clonotype. J is TRBJ1-1 and V is TRBV5-6; D not certain. The V and J ends lost 2 bases and 1 base respectively, with 9 bases between them. The length of the CDR3 is 14 residues. Germline V gene sequence: CDR1 SGHDT, CDR2 YYEEEE. The CDR3 DNA sequence: TGTGCCAGCAGCTTCCCGGGTGAGAACACTGAAGCTTTCTTT. Its translation is CASSFPGENTEAFF.

The rearrangement uses TRBV28 and TRBJ1-4; 8 bases map to TRBD1. Germline V gene sequence: CDR1 MDHEN, CDR2 SYDVKM. Germline trimming cut 5 bases from V and 8 bases from J; bases unmatched to any gene: 7. This CDR3 is built from 14 residues. The CDR3 DNA reads TGTGCCAGCAGTACGCAGGGGGCGAGGGAAAAACTGTTTTTT. This gives the protein CASSTQGAREKLFF. Full variable domain (rest looked up from reference TRBV28 and TRBJ1-4): DVKVTQSSRYLVKRTGEKVFLECVQDMDHENMFWYRQDPGLGLRLIYFSYDVKMKEKGDIPEGYSVSREKKERFSLILESASTNQTSMYLCASSTQGAREKLFFGSGTQLSVL.

The table lists this clonotype with a few counts. The chain couples TRBV6-1 to TRBJ2-1, with unresolved D. From germline, CDR1 is MNHNS and CDR2 SASEGT. V was clipped by 7 bases and J by 1 base, with 11 bases between them. This CDR3 is 14 amino acids long. CDR3 protein: CASKETPSYNEQFF. The DNA for the CDR3 is TGTGCCAGCAAGGAAACGCCTTCCTACAATGAGCAGTTCTTC.

The chain employs TRBV6-5 and TRBJ2-1; unclear D gene. CDR3 length equals 14 residues. CDR1 and CDR2 from the germline V gene are MNHEY and SVGAGI. Trimming stripped 1 base from V and 7 bases from J, with 11 bases between. Written as DNA, the CDR3 is TGTGCCAGCAGTTACTTGCAGACGGAGAATGAGCAGTTCTTC. Protein: CASSYLQTENEQFF.